The present T cell receptor beta chain was sequenced within a study of shared clonotypes between healthy human individuals. Study conclusions and caveats: Around 5.3% of naive CD4 clonotypes were shared across four donors.

Germline loops: CDR1 MNHEY, CDR2 SMNVEV (reference sequence). J lost 0 bases, V lost 4 bases, and 10 bases had no gene match. The CDR3 runs to 18 residues. Concerning this clone itself: Its specificity is not known.

CD45RO negativity and positive selection for CCR7 defined naive CD8 cells, a population that excluded terminally differentiated effector memory CD45RA+ cells. This table comes from immunoSEQ multiplex PCR, and its TCRdb copy is limited to in-frame clones, with some not included. The sample includes 1.5 million to 2.5 million clones, roughly 94% of them seen just once. Input material: naive CD8+ T cells sorted from blood. The origin of this receptor is a man between 18 and 35 years old in good health. This chain links TRBV27 with TRBJ2-1, with TRBD2 matching 9 bases. The CDR3 sequence: CASSSRLAESRSYNEQFF. CDR3 bases: TGTGCCAGCAGTTCGCGACTAGCGGAATCCCGCTCCTACAATGAGCAGTTCTTC.